The present T cell receptor (beta chain) was sequenced within a study of T cell repertoires in aging, cancer and after chemotherapy (dated by TCRdb to between 2019 and 2020). About the investigation overall: Six donor age groups were covered, ranging from 30 or younger up to 70 or older, and each group contained at least three individuals. Peripheral blood TCR beta repertoires from healthy donors and cancer patients were profiled to examine immunoaging and T cell reconstitution after chemotherapy. In the hematological group, paired pre- and post-chemotherapy samples were obtained from chronic lymphocytic leukemia patients treated with fludarabine- or bendamustine-based regimens. Several million TCR reads were contained in the full dataset. A cohort of 220 or so cancer patients (approximately 91 with hematological and roughly 120 with solid cancers) was assembled, and 95 to 100 healthy donors were included as a reference group.

Rearranged TRB sequences spanning V, D and J segments were amplified by multiplex touch-down PCR using a mixed TRB-A/B primer pool. Illumina adapters and sample indices were attached to the amplicons in two consecutive PCR reactions using Phusion HS II polymerase. Amplicons were gel-purified with the NucleoSpin Gel and PCR Clean-up kit, then checked with Qubit and an Agilent 2100 Bioanalyzer. The libraries were sequenced on an Illumina MiSeq with 600-cycle, single-indexed, paired-end runs. For the original study's pipeline: TRB sequences were processed with MiXCR versions 2.12 and 3.0.5. Each unique CDR3 nucleotide sequence was treated as one clone, and only productive sequences with two or more reads were kept. Repertoire metrics included Shannon diversity, evenness, clonality (one minus evenness), and alpha-parameterized diversity profiles from alpha 0 to 5. The IGoR algorithm was used to calculate generation probabilities of clones in the paired pre- and post-chemotherapy samples. TCRdb redid the processing of the public reads, applying fastp at Q25 and MiXCR, and retained in-frame beta chains. One record per CDR3 amino acid sequence lists the most common genes and DNA. The V and J calls come from TCRdb's annotation, not from the publication. In this sample the table shows approximately 6,300 distinct CDR3 sequences, 25% to 35% of which occur a single time. Around 31% of the sample is in the top ten clones.

TCR beta rearrangements were amplified from genomic DNA isolated from peripheral blood, not from sorted cells or RNA. V is cut by 5 bases and J by 4 bases, and the space between the germline ends is 6 bases. The CDR3 numbers 11 residues from cysteine through phenylalanine. The sequence is cut down to CDR3 DNA, 33 bases in frame from base 1. Based on the germline V gene, the CDR1 and CDR2 sequences are MNHEY and SVGEGT. General conclusions and limits of the study: The authors noted that the repertoire data do not allow conclusions about immunological memory after chemotherapy. In healthy donors, the decline in TCR diversity with age was mainly explained by loss of richness, whereas in cancer patients loss of evenness was also found to contribute. An increase in median generation probability over the chemotherapy interval was observed in both cancer cohorts, suggesting that the repertoire was reconstituted through rebound thymic output. Hematological cancer patients had lymphoid organ infiltration, which may itself impair thymic emigration or peripheral T cell expansion. Significantly lower blood TCR diversity and higher clonality were observed in untreated patients with hematological or solid cancers than in age-matched healthy donors.

This clonotype has more than one count but fewer than ten. No antigen is known for it. No much larger clone exists at a distance of one base, and base qualities are not known. Sequencing was done on a sample of blood. Here the chain combines TRBV6-2 or TRBV6-3 and TRBJ2-7; a confident D gene designation cannot be given. This clonotype was obtained from a human donor with a blood cancer. Here the CDR3 is given as CASSPSYEQYF. The nucleotide sequence is given as TGTGCCAGCAGTCCTAGTTACGAGCAGTACTTC.